This T cell receptor beta chain was profiled in a study of blood T cell repertoires in COVID-19. For the study at large: Acute-phase and convalescent COVID-19 samples originated in the United States, Italy and Spain. Sources were T cells, B-cell-depleted T cells, or PBMCs; the material itself was cDNA or gDNA.

Only in-frame clones appear in the TCRdb table, and some are missing; sequencing was by immunoSEQ multiplex PCR. The table lists more than 200,000 clones, 80% to 90% of them singletons. The length of the CDR3 is 14 residues. The V segment lost 7 bases and the J segment 5 bases; nucleotides outside the gene matches: 9. The germline V gene encodes CDR1 SQVTM and CDR2 ANQGSEA. The receptor comes from a man aged 35-49 years with acute or convalescent COVID-19. This chain joins TRBV29-1 and TRBJ2-5; 11 bases are shared with TRBD1. The sample comprised peripheral blood. The CDR3 DNA is TGCAGCGCTAACCGGGACAGGGGGATGGAGACCCAGTACTTC. It encodes CSANRDRGMETQYF.